This entry lists 2 T cell receptor beta chains sequenced from one sample in a study of blood T cells in healthy people across ages. Using a J-beta primer mix together with a sample-barcoded 5' primer, a second PCR was run for roughly 7 to 11 cycles. A single record per CDR3 protein comes from TCRdb applying MiXCR to the 5' RACE reads. The sample contains 730,000 or so distinct CDR3 sequences, roughly two fifths of which appear only once. Sequencing input: blood. All receptors derive from a man aged 80 or over in good health.

In this sample, this clonotype turned up a few times. The chain is built from TRBV4-2 and TRBJ2-7; a weak D match, TRBD1 (7 bases). Germline assignment: CDR1 LGHNA and CDR2 YNFKEQ. Trimming removed 1 base from V and 2 bases from J, with 15 bases in between. The CDR3 loop spans 16 amino acids. The CDR3: CASSQGQSGGTYEQYF. The CDR3 DNA sequence: TGTGCCAGCAGCCAAGGTCAGTCAGGGGGGACCTACGAGCAGTACTTC.

The chain links TRBV7-2 to TRBJ2-3, with D possibly matching TRBD2 (5 bases). Trimming stripped 4 bases from V and 2 bases from J, with 16 bases between. The CDR3 covers 16 residues. CDR1 SGHTA and CDR2 FQGNSA come from the germline V gene. The CDR3 here is CASSSLGGLNTDTQYF. CDR3 sequence (DNA): TGTGCCAGCAGCTCACTTGGCGGACTCAACACAGATACGCAGTATTTT.